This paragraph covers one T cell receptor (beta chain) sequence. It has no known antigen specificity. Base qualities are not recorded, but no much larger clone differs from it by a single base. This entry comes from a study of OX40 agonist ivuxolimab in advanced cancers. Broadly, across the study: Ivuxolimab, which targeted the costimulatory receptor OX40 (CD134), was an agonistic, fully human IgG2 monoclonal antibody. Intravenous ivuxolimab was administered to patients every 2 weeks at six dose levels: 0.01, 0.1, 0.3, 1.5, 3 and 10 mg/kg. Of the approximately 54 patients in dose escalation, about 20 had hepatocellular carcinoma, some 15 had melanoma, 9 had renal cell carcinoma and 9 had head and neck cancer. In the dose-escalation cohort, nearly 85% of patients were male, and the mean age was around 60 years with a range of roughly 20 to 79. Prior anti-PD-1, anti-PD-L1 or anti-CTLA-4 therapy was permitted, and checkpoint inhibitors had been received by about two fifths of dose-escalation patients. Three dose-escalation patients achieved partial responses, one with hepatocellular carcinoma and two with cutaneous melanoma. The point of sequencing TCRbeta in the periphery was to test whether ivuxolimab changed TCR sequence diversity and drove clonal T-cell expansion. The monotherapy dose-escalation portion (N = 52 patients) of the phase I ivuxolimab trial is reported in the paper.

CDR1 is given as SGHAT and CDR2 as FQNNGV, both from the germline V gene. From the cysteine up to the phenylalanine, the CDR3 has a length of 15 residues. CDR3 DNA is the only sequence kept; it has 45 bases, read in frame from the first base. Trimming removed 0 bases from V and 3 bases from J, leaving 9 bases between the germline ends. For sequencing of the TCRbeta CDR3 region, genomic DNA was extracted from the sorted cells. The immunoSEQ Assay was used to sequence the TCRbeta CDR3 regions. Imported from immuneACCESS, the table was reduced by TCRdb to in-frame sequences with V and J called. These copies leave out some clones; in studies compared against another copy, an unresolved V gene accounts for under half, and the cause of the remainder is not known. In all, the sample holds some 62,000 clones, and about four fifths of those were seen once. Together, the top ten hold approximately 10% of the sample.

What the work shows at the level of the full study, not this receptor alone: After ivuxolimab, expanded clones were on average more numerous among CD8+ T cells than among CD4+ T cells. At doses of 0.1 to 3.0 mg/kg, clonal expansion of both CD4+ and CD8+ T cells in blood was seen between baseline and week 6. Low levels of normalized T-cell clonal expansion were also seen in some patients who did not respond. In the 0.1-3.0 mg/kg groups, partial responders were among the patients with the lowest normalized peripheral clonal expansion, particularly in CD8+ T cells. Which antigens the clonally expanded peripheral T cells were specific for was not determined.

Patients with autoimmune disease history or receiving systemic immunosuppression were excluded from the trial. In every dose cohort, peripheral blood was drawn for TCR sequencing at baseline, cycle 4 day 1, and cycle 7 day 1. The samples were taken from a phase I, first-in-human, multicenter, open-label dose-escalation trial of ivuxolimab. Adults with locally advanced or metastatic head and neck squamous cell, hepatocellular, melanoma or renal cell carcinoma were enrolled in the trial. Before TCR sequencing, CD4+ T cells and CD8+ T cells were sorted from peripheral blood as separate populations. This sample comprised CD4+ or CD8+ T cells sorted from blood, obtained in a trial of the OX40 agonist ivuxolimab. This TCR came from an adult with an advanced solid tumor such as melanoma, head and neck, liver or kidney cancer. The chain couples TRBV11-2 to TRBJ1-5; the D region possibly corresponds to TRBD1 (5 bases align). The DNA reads TGTGCCAGCAGCTTAGAGTGGGGGTCCAATCAGCCCCAGCATTTT. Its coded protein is CASSLEWGSNQPQHF.